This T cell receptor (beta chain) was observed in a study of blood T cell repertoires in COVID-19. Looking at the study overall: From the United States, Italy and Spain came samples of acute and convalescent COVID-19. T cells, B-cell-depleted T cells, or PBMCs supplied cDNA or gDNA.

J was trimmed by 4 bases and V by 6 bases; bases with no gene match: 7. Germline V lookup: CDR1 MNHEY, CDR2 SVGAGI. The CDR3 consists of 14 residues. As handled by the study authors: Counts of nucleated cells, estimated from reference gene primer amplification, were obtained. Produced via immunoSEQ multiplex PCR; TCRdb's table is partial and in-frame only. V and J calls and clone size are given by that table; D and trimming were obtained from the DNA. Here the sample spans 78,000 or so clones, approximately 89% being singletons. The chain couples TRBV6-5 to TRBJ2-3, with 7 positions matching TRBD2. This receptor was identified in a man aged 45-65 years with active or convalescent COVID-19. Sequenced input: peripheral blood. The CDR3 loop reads CASSRESGADTQYF. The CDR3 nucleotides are TGTGCCAGCAGCCGGGAGAGCGGGGCAGATACGCAGTATTTT.